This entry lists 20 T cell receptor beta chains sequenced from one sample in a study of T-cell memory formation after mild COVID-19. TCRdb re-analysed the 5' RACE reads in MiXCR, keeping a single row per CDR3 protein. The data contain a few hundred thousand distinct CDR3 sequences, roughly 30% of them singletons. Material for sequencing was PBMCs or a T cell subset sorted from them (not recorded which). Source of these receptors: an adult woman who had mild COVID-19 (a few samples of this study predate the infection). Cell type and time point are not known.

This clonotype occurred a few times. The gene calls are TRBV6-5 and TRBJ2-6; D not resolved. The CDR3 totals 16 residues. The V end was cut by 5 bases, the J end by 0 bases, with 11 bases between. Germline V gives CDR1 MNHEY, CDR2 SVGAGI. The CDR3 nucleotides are TGTGCCAGCAGTCACCCTTCGCCCTCTGGGGCCAACGTCCTGACTTTC. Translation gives CASSHPSPSGANVLTF.

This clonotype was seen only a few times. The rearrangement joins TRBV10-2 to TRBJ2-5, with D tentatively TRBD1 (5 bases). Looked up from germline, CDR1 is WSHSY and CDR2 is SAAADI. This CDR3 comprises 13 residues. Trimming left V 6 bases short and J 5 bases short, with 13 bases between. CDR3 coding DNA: TGCGCCAGCAGCACCCCAGGGTTGGAGACCCAGTACTTC. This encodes CASSTPGLETQYF.

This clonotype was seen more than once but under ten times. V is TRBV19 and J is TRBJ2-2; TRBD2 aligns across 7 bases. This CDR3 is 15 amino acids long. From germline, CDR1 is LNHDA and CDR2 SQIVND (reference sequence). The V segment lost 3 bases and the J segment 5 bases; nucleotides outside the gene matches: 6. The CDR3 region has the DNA TGTGCCAGTAGTATCGCCCCTAGCGGAACCGGGGAGCTGTTTTTT. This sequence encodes CASSIAPSGTGELFF.

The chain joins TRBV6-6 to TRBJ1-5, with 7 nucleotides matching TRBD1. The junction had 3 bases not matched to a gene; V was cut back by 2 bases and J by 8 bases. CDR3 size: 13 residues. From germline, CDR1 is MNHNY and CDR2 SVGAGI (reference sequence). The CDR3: CASSYLGTEPQHF. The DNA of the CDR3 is TGTGCCAGCAGTTACCTCGGGACAGAGCCCCAGCATTTT.

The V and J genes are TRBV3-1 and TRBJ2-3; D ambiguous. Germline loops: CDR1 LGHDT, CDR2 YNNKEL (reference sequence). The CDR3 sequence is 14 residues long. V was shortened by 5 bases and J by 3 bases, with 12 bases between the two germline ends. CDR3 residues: CASSAEPETDTQYF. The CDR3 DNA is TGTGCCAGCAGCGCCGAGCCGGAGACAGATACGCAGTATTTT.

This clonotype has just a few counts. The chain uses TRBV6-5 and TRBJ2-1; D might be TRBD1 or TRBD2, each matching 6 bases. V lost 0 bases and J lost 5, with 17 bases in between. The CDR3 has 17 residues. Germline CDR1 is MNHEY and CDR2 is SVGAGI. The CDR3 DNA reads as TGTGCCAGCAGTTACTCTCAAGGGGGTAGCGGTCACAATGAGCAGTTCTTC. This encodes CASSYSQGGSGHNEQFF.

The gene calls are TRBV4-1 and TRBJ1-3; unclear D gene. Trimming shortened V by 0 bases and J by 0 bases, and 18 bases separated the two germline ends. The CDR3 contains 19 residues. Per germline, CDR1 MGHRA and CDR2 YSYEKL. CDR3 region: CASSQDGLQPFTSGNTIYF. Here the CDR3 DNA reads TGCGCCAGCAGCCAAGATGGCTTACAGCCATTTACCTCTGGAAACACCATATATTTT.

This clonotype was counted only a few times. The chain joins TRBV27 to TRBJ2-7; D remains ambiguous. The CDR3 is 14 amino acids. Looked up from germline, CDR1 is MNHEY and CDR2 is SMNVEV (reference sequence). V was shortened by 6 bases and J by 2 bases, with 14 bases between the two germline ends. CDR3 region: CASSPDILAYEQYF. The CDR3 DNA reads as TGTGCCAGCAGCCCTGATATATTGGCCTACGAGCAGTACTTC.

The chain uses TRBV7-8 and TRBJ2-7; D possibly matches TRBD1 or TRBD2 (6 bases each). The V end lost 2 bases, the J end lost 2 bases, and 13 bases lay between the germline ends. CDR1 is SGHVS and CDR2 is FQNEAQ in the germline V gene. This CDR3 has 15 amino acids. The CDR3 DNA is TGTGCCAGCAGCTTATGGGACGGGGGCGCCTACGAGCAGTACTTC. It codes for CASSLWDGGAYEQYF. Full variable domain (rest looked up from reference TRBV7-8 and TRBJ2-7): GAGVSQSPRYKVAKRGQDVALRCDPISGHVSLFWYQQALGQGPEFLTYFQNEAQLDKSGLPSDRFFAERPEGSVSTLKIQRTQQEDSAVYLCASSLWDGGAYEQYFGPGTRLTVT.

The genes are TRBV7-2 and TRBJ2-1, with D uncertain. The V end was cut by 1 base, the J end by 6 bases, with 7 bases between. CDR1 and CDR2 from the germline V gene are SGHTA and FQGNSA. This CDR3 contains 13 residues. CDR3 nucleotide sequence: TGTGCCAGCAGCTTAGAGGTGGGCAATGAGCAGTTCTTC. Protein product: CASSLEVGNEQFF.

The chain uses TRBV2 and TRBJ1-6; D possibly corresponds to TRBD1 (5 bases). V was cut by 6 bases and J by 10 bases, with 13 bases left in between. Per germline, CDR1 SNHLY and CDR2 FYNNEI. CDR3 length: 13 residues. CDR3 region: CASSETAQSPLHF. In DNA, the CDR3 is TGTGCCAGCAGCGAGACAGCCCAATCACCCCTCCACTTT.

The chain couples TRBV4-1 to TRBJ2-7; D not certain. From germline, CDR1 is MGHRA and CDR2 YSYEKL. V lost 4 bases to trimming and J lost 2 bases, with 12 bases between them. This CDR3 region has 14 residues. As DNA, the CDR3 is TGCGCCAGCAGCCTTCCGACTCCTGCCTACGAGCAGTACTTC. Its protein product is CASSLPTPAYEQYF.

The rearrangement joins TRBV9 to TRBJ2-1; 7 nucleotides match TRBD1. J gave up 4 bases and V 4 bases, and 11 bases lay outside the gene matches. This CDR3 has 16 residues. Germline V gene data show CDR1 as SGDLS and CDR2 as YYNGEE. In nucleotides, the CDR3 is TGTGCCAGCAGCCCAGCCTCAGGACAGGCTTACAATGAGCAGTTCTTC. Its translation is CASSPASGQAYNEQFF.

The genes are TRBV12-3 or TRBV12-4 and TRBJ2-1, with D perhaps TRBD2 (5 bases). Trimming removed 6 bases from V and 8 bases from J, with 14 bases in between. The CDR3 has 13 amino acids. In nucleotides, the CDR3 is TGTGCCAGCAGCAGCGGACCGGTGGATGAGCAGTTCTTC. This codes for CASSSGPVDEQFF.

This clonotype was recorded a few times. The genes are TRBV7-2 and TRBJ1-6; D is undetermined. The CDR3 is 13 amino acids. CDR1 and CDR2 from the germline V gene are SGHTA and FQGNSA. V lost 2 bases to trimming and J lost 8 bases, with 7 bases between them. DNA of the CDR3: TGTGCCAGCAGCTTATACTTAGATTCACCCCTCCACTTT. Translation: CASSLYLDSPLHF.

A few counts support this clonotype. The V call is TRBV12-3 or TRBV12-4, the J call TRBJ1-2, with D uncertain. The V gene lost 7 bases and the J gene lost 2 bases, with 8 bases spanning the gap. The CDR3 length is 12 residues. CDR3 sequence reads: CASKEENYGYTF. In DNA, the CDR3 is TGTGCCAGCAAGGAGGAAAACTATGGCTACACCTTC.

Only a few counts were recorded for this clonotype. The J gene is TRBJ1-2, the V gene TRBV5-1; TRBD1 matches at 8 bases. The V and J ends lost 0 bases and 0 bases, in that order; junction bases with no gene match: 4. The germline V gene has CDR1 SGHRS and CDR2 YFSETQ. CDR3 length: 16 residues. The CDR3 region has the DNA TGCGCCAGCAGCTTGGTCGGACAGGGCCCTAACTATGGCTACACCTTC. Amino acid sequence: CASSLVGQGPNYGYTF.

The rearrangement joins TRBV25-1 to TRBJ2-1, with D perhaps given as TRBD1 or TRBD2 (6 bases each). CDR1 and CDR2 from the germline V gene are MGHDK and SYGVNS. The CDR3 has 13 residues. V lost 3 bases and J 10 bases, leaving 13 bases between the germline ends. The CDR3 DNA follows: TGTGCCAGCAGTGAGTACAGGGAGGAGGAGCAGTTCTTC. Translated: CASSEYREEEQFF.

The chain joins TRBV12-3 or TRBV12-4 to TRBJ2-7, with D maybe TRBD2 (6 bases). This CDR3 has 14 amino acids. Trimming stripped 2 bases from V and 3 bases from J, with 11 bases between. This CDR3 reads CASSLFQGGYEQYF. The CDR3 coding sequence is TGTGCCAGCAGTTTATTCCAGGGAGGCTACGAGCAGTACTTC.

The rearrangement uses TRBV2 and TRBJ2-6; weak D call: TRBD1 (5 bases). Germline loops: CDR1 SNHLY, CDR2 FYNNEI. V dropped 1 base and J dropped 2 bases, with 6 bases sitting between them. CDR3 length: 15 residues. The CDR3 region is CASSEVGAGANVLTF. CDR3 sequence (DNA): TGTGCCAGCAGTGAAGTAGGGGCTGGGGCCAACGTCCTGACTTTC. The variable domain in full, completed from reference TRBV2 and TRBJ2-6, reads EPEVTQTPSHQVTQMGQEVILRCVPISNHLYFYWYRQILGQKVEFLVSFYNNEISEKSEIFDDQFSVERPDGSNFTLKIRSTKLEDSAMYFCASSEVGAGANVLTFGAGSRLTVL.